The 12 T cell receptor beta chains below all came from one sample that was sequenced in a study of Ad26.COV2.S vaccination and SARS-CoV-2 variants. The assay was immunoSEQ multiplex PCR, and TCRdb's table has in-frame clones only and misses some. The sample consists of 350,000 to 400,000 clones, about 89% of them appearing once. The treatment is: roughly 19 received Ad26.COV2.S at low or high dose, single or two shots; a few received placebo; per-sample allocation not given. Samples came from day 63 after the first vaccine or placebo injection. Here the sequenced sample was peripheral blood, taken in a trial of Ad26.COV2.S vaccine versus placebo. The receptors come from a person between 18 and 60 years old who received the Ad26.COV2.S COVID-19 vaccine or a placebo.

CDR3 residues: CASRSTSSGNTIYF. CDR3 bases: TGTGCCAGCAGGAGTACTTCGTCTGGAAACACCATATATTTT. This rearrangement joins TRBV13 to TRBJ1-3, with no clear D. CDR3 size: 14 residues. The germline V gene has CDR1 PRHDT and CDR2 FYEKMQ (reference sequence). The V and J ends lost 6 bases and 1 base respectively, with 10 bases between them.

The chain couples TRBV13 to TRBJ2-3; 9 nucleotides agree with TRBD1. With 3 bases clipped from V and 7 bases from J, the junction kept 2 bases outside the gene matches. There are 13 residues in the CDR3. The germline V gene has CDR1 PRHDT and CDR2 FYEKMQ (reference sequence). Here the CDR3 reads CASSLTGGYTQYF. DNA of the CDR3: TGTGCCAGCAGCTTGACAGGGGGATATACGCAGTATTTT.

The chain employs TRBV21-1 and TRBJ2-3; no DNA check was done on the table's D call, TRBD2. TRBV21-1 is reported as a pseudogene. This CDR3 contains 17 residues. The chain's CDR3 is CASSTWECGSSTDTQYF. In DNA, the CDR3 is TGTGCCAGCAGCACCTGGGAGTGCGGGAGTAGCACAGATACGCAGTATTTT.

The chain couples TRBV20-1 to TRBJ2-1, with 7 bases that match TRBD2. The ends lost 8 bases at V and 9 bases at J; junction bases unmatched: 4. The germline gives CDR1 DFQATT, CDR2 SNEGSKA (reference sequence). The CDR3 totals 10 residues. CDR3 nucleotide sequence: TGCAGTACGAAGCGGGGTGAGCAGTTCTTC. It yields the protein CSTKRGEQFF.

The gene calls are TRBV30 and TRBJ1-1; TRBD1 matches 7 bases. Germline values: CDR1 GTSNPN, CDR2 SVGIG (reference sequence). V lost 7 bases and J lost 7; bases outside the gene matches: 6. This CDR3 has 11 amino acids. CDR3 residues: CASQGESEAFF. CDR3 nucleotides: TGTGCCTCCCAGGGGGAGAGTGAAGCTTTCTTT.

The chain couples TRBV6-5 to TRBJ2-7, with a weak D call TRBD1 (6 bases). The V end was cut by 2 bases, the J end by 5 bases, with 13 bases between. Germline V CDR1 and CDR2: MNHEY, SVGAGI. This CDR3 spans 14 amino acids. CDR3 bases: TGTGCCAGCAGTTACACAGGGAAGGTTGACGAGCAGTACTTC. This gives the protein CASSYTGKVDEQYF.

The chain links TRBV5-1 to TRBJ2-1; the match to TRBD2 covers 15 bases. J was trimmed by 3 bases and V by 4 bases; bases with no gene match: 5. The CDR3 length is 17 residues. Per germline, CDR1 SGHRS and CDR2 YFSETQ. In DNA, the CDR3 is TGCGCCAGCAGCCCCGGGACTAGCGGGAGGTTCTACAATGAGCAGTTCTTC. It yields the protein CASSPGTSGRFYNEQFF.

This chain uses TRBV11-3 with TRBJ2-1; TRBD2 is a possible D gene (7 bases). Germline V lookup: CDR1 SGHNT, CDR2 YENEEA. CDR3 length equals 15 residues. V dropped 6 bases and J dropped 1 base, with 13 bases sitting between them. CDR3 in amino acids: CASSGGGSSYNEQFF. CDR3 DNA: TGTGCCAGCAGTGGGGGCGGGAGTTCCTACAATGAGCAGTTCTTC.

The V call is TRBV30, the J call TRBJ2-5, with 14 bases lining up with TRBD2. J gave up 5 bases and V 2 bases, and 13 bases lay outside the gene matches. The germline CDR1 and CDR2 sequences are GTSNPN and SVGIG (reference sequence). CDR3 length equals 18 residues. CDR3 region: CAWSLVGTSGSRSETQYF. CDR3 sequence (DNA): TGTGCCTGGAGTCTAGTAGGGACTAGCGGGAGTCGTTCGGAGACCCAGTACTTC.

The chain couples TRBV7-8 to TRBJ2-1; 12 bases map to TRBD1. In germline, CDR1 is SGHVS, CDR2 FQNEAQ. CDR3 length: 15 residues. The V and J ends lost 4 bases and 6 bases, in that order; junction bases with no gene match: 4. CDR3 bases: TGTGCCAGCAGCTCCGGGACAGGGGGCGTCAATGAGCAGTTCTTC. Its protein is CASSSGTGGVNEQFF. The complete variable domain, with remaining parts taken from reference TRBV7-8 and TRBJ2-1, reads GAGVSQSPRYKVAKRGQDVALRCDPISGHVSLFWYQQALGQGPEFLTYFQNEAQLDKSGLPSDRFFAERPEGSVSTLKIQRTQQEDSAVYLCASSSGTGGVNEQFFGPGTRLTVL.

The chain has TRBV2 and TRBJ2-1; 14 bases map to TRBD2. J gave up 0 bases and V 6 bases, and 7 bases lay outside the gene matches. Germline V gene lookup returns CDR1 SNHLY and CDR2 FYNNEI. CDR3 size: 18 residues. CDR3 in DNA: TGTGCCAGCAGGACGACTAGCGGGAGGGCTAGCTCCTACAATGAGCAGTTCTTC. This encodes CASRTTSGRASSYNEQFF.

The CDR3, as DNA: TGTGCCAGCAGTTACGGCTGGACAGGACAAGAGACCCAGTACTTC. Amino acid sequence: CASSYGWTGQETQYF. The chain joins TRBV6-5 to TRBJ2-5, with 7 bases matching TRBD1. Germline V lookup: CDR1 MNHEY, CDR2 SVGAGI. This CDR3 is 15 amino acids long. V lost 2 bases to trimming and J lost 2 bases; unmatched junction nucleotides: 5.